This passage covers 6 T cell receptor beta chains from one sample sequenced in a study of shared clonotypes between healthy human individuals. Assay used: immunoSEQ multiplex PCR; TCRdb lists only in-frame clones, some missing. The sample yields approximately 2,000,000 clones, 85% to 95% seen once. The source material was naive CD4+ T cells from PBMCs. The subset is: CD45RA+ positively selected. Every receptor here comes from a man in his late teens or twenties in good health. Some clones in this sample may be carry-over from other donors' samples.

The V call is TRBV2, the J call TRBJ2-5; D is perhaps TRBD1 or TRBD2 (6 bases each). This CDR3 has 13 residues. Germline V gene data show CDR1 as SNHLY and CDR2 as FYNNEI. The V end lost 6 bases, the J end lost 5 bases, and 13 bases lay between the germline ends. The CDR3 sequence: CASRRGARETQYF. The CDR3 nucleotides are TGTGCCAGCAGGAGGGGGGCAAGGGAGACCCAGTACTTC.

This clone was seen just once. The chain carries TRBV15 and TRBJ1-1; TRBD1 agrees at 8 bases. Germline V gene lookup returns CDR1 LNHNV and CDR2 YYDKDF (reference sequence). V lost 8 bases, J lost 6 bases, and 5 bases stayed unmatched. The CDR3 has 12 amino acids. The CDR3 is CATLDRASEAFF. As DNA, the CDR3 is TGTGCCACCCTGGACAGGGCATCTGAAGCTTTCTTT. The full variable domain, its missing parts supplied by reference TRBV15 and TRBJ1-1, is DAMVIQNPRYQVTQFGKPVTLSCSQTLNHNVMYWYQQKSSQAPKLLFHYYDKDFNNEADTPDNFQSRRPNTSFCFLDIRSPGLGDTAMYLCATLDRASEAFFGQGTRLTVV.

In its sample, this clone was seen once. J is TRBJ2-7 and V is TRBV5-6; no definite D call. Per germline, CDR1 SGHDT and CDR2 YYEEEE. This CDR3 has 12 amino acids. V shed 6 bases and J shed 6 bases, with 13 bases lying between them. CDR3 bases: TGTGCCAGCAACCACCCCTTCGGCGAGCAGTACTTC. It yields the protein CASNHPFGEQYF.

The V gene is TRBV28, the J gene TRBJ1-1; no clear D. The V end was cut by 6 bases, the J end by 0 bases, with 14 bases between. The CDR3 consists of 15 residues. Germline V gene sequence: CDR1 MDHEN, CDR2 SYDVKM. CDR3 loop: CASRGPGEVNTEAFF. The CDR3 DNA reads TGTGCCAGCAGAGGGCCCGGGGAGGTGAACACTGAAGCTTTCTTT. Supplemented by reference TRBV28 and TRBJ1-1, the full variable domain reads DVKVTQSSRYLVKRTGEKVFLECVQDMDHENMFWYRQDPGLGLRLIYFSYDVKMKEKGDIPEGYSVSREKKERFSLILESASTNQTSMYLCASRGPGEVNTEAFFGQGTRLTVV.

The chain employs TRBV7-2 and TRBJ1-1, with D possibly matching TRBD1 (5 bases). Trimming shortened V by 0 bases and J by 5 bases, and 13 bases separated the two germline ends. Germline CDR1 reads SGHTA; CDR2 reads FQGNSA. This CDR3 region has 15 residues. The chain's CDR3 is CASSLALLSGTEAFF. The CDR3 DNA follows: TGTGCCAGCAGCTTAGCGCTGTTGTCAGGGACTGAAGCTTTCTTT. The full variable domain, with the rest looked up from reference TRBV7-2 and TRBJ1-1, is GAGVSQSPSNKVTEKGKDVELRCDPISGHTALYWYRQSLGQGLEFLIYFQGNSAPDKSGLPSDRFSAERTGGSVSTLTIQRTQQEDSAVYLCASSLALLSGTEAFFGQGTRLTVV.

V and J are TRBV28 and TRBJ2-7, with TRBD1 identical over 7 bases. The germline V gene encodes CDR1 MDHEN and CDR2 SYDVKM. With V trimmed by 5 bases and J by 7 bases, 14 bases remained unmatched. CDR3 length equals 15 residues. The DNA of the CDR3 is TGTGCCAGCAGTCTTACAACACAGGGGACGGGGGAGCAGTACTTC. Translation: CASSLTTQGTGEQYF.